This TCR beta chain was captured in a study of cytomegalovirus exposure and HLA in healthy donors. Note on this clone: This sequence may be a read error, since a much larger clone differs from it by one base.

V was clipped by 6 bases and J by 0 bases; unmatched bases: 7. Per the germline V gene, CDR1 is MNHEY and CDR2 is SMNVEV (reference sequence). The CDR3 loop spans 15 amino acids. Produced via immunoSEQ multiplex PCR; TCRdb's table is partial and in-frame only. The table has 260,000 or so clones, about 90% seen once. This receptor was obtained from a woman in her 30s in good health and CMV-seronegative. J is TRBJ2-7 and V is TRBV27; TRBD1 agrees at 8 bases. Sequenced sample: PBMCs. The CDR3 DNA is TGTGCCAGCAGCCCCCGGACAGGGAGCTCCTACGAGCAGTACTTC. Residues: CASSPRTGSSYEQYF.